Detailed here is one T cell receptor (beta chain). Its antigen is still unknown. This entry belongs to a study of T cells in Graves' hyperthyroidism and ophthalmopathy. Study-wide findings and caveats: Ophthalmopathy onset followed model prediction by a median approximately six months.

Amplified TCR beta CDR3 regions derived from RNA transcripts. The HTBI primer set was used in a first-round RT-PCR of the TCR CDR3. One entry per CDR3 protein, called by TCRdb with MiXCR from the multiplex PCR reads. Of just under 750,000 distinct CDR3 sequences listed, 30% to 40% are singletons. Germline V gene data show CDR1 as MNHEY and CDR2 as SVGEGT. This CDR3 is built from 15 residues. V gave up 2 bases and J gave up 6 bases, with 13 bases separating them. The sequence was collected from a woman aged 40 to 49 with Graves' hyperthyroidism. The chain is built from TRBV6-2 or TRBV6-3 and TRBJ2-2; D unclear. The sample consisted of blood. The CDR3 sequence: CASSYVRAVAGELFF. In nucleotides, the CDR3 is TGTGCCAGCAGTTACGTCCGGGCCGTCGCCGGGGAGCTGTTTTTT.